What follows are 10 T cell receptor beta chains derived from one specimen sequenced in a study of immune characteristics of hereditary and idiopathic chronic pancreatitis. Profiling relied on immunoSEQ multiplex PCR, and the TCRdb table lists in-frame clones only, not all of them. The table includes approximately 1,700 clones, around 76% detected once. Patients having total pancreatectomy with islet autotransplantation provided the chronic pancreatitis pancreas tissue. Source material: pancreas tissue with hereditary chronic pancreatitis. These receptor sequences come from a human donor with chronic pancreatitis.

The rearrangement links TRBV9 to TRBJ2-5; D is uncertain. The CDR3 is 13 amino acids. Between the trimmed V and J ends, which lost 0 bases and 2 bases, there was a span of 5 bases. Germline-derived CDR1 and CDR2 are SGDLS and YYNGEE. The CDR3, as DNA: TGTGCCAGCAGCGTAGCCGGGCAAGAGACCCAGTACTTC. This translates into CASSVAGQETQYF.

The CDR3 reads CASSAHLSTDTQYF. DNA for the CDR3: TGTGCCAGCAGCGCCCACCTAAGCACAGATACGCAGTATTTT. V is TRBV9 and J is TRBJ2-3; unclear D gene. The CDR3 runs 14 residues. The germline V gene has CDR1 SGDLS and CDR2 YYNGEE. Between the trimmed V and J ends, which lost 3 bases and 0 bases, there was a span of 8 bases.

The genes are TRBV7-3 and TRBJ2-2; 9 nucleotides match TRBD1. The CDR3 has 18 residues. Germline assignment: CDR1 SGHTA and CDR2 FQGTGA. V was clipped by 5 bases and J by 1 base; unmatched bases: 11. CDR3 sequence (DNA): TGTGCCAGCAGCCTCCGGGACAGGGTGGGGTTGAACACCGGGGAGCTGTTTTTT. It translates to CASSLRDRVGLNTGELFF.

V gene TRBV18 combines with J gene TRBJ1-6; D not certain. Trimming left V 6 bases short and J 6 bases short, with 12 bases between. The CDR3 extends over 14 amino acids. Germline V gives CDR1 KGHSH, CDR2 LQKENI. As DNA, the CDR3 is TGTGCCAGCTCCCTGGCCCACCCTAATTCACCCCTCCACTTT. Translation: CASSLAHPNSPLHF. Together with reference TRBV18 and TRBJ1-6, the CDR3 gives the full variable domain: NAGVMQNPRHLVRRRGQEARLRCSPMKGHSHVYWYRQLPEEGLKFMVYLQKENIIDESGMPKERFSAEFPKEGPSILRIQQVVRGDSAAYFCASSLAHPNSPLHFGNGTRLTVT.

This clone occurred a few times. The chain recombines TRBV6-2 or TRBV6-3 with TRBJ2-5; D might be TRBD2 (6 bases). The CDR3 spans 17 residues. V dropped 0 bases and J dropped 1 base, with 15 bases sitting between them. Germline V gives CDR1 MNHEY, CDR2 SVGEGT. The CDR3, as DNA: TGTGCCAGCAGTTACTCAATTTCGGAGGGAGGCCAAGAGACCCAGTACTTC. The encoded protein is CASSYSISEGGQETQYF.

This chain links TRBV19 with TRBJ2-1; TRBD2 matches at 12 bases. The germline gives CDR1 LNHDA, CDR2 SQIVND (reference sequence). The length of the CDR3 is 15 residues. V lost 2 bases and J lost 5; bases outside the gene matches: 1. This CDR3 is CASSILAGGDNEQFF. CDR3 nucleotides: TGTGCCAGTAGTATACTAGCGGGAGGGGACAATGAGCAGTTCTTC.

J is TRBJ1-5 and V is TRBV27, with 9 nucleotides matching TRBD1. After removal of 5 bases from V and 5 bases from J, the junction contained 7 bases not matched to a gene. The CDR3 is 15 amino acids. The V gene's germline CDR1 is MNHEY and CDR2 SMNVEV (reference sequence). In DNA form, the CDR3 reads TGTGCCAGCAGTCCCGGGACAGGGTCACATCAGCCCCAGCATTTT. Amino acid sequence: CASSPGTGSHQPQHF.

The V call is TRBV19, the J call TRBJ1-2, with unresolved D. There are 13 residues in the CDR3. CDR1 LNHDA and CDR2 SQIVND come from the germline V gene (reference sequence). Trimming took 4 bases from V and 5 from J, leaving 11 bases between them. DNA for the CDR3: TGTGCCAGTAGTAGCCAGCTTATTTATGGCTACACCTTC. It yields the protein CASSSQLIYGYTF.

The chain recombines TRBV10-3 with TRBJ2-1; TRBD1 is a possible D gene (6 bases). The CDR3 runs 14 residues. The V gene lost 11 bases and the J gene lost 0 bases, with 14 bases spanning the gap. Germline V lookup: CDR1 ENHRY, CDR2 SYGVKD. The CDR3: CAVRDMSSYNEQFF. In DNA, the CDR3 is TGTGCCGTCCGGGACATGAGCTCCTACAATGAGCAGTTCTTC.

The chain couples TRBV6-2 or TRBV6-3 to TRBJ2-5; no clear D. The germline CDR1 and CDR2 sequences are MNHEY and SVGEGT. The CDR3 has 17 residues. V lost 2 bases, J lost 2 bases, and 18 bases lay in between. The CDR3 DNA reads TGTGCCAGCAGTTACAGGACCTCTAGTGTTGGTCAAGAGACCCAGTACTTC. As protein: CASSYRTSSVGQETQYF.